This paragraph covers one T cell receptor beta chain sequence. The sample originates from a study of siplizumab effects on memory and regulatory T cells. The CDR3 length is 16 residues. V was shortened by 1 base and J by 1 base, with 12 bases between the two germline ends. Germline-derived CDR1 and CDR2 are MGHDK and SYGVNS. Only in-frame clones appear in the TCRdb table, and some are missing; sequencing was by immunoSEQ multiplex PCR. The table lists 85,000 to 95,000 clones, over 85% of them singletons, with roughly 0.3% in the top ten. The sequence came from a human donor in good health. Sequencing was carried out using non-Treg CD4+ T cells sorted from blood. The chain combines TRBV25-1 with TRBJ2-3; TRBD2 might be the D (5 bases). This CDR3 is CASSESRGWGTDTQYF. CDR3 DNA sequence: TGTGCCAGCAGTGAATCCAGAGGGTGGGGCACAGATACGCAGTATTTT.